The 13 T cell receptor beta chains below come from one sample, sequenced in a study of shared clonotypes between healthy human individuals. TCRdb's copy holds only in-frame clones and misses some; the assay was immunoSEQ multiplex PCR. Of some 2,000,000 clones listed, 85% to 95% are singletons. The sequenced sample was naive CD4+ T cells sorted from blood. Described subset: CD45RA+ positively selected. All receptors come from a man between 18 and 29 years old in good health.

This chain joins TRBV7-8 and TRBJ2-5; TRBD1 matches at 11 bases. Germline-derived CDR1 and CDR2 are SGHVS and FQNEAQ. The CDR3 runs to 14 residues. Trimming took 5 bases from V and 6 from J; bases not matched to a gene: 5. The CDR3 region has the DNA TGTGCCAGCAGCCTTAGGACAGGGGGCCAGACCCAGTACTTC. Its translation is CASSLRTGGQTQYF.

The CDR3 DNA follows: TGCGCCAGCAGTTCCGCGTTCGAGCAGTACTTC. This translates into CASSSAFEQYF. The chain combines TRBV5-1 with TRBJ2-7; D is ambiguous. The CDR3 spans 11 residues. Between the trimmed V and J ends, which lost 5 bases and 6 bases, there was a span of 9 bases. Germline CDR1 and CDR2: SGHRS and YFSETQ.

CDR3 DNA sequence: TGCGCCAGCAGCAACCGTGCCGGGGGCGCTGGTCACGAGCAGTACTTC. Amino acid sequence: CASSNRAGGAGHEQYF. The rearrangement uses TRBV5-1 and TRBJ2-7; the D call may be TRBD1 or TRBD2 (6 bases each). V gave up 4 bases and J gave up 5 bases, with 22 bases separating them. The CDR3 extends over 16 amino acids. CDR1 SGHRS and CDR2 YFSETQ come from the germline V gene. The whole variable domain, remainder taken from reference TRBV5-1 and TRBJ2-7, is KAGVTQTPRYLIKTRGQQVTLSCSPISGHRSVSWYQQTPGQGLQFLFEYFSETQRNKGNFPGRFSGRQFSNSRSEMNVSTLELGDSALYLCASSNRAGGAGHEQYFGPGTRLTVT.

This clone was seen once. The chain employs TRBV21-1 and TRBJ1-2. TRBV21-1 is reported as a pseudogene. The CDR3 sequence is 12 residues long. CDR3 sequence: CASTVRDYGYTF. In nucleotides, the CDR3 is TGTGCCAGCACCGTCCGGGACTATGGCTACACCTTC.

Of note for this clone: In the same sample, other DNA sequences code for this CDR3. This chain connects TRBV5-1 to TRBJ2-1; D tentatively reads TRBD1 or TRBD2 (5 bases each). The CDR3 sequence is 14 residues long. V lost 0 bases to trimming and J lost 3 bases, with 7 bases between them. The germline CDR1 and CDR2 sequences are SGHRS and YFSETQ. This CDR3 is CASSLGGSYNEQFF. CDR3 DNA sequence: TGCGCCAGCAGCTTGGGGGGGAGCTACAATGAGCAGTTCTTC.

The V and J genes are TRBV11-2 and TRBJ2-5, with TRBD2 matching over 11 bases. Germline lookup yields CDR1 SGHAT and CDR2 FQNNGV. This CDR3 spans 14 amino acids. The V and J ends lost 5 bases and 4 bases, in that order; junction bases with no gene match: 3. The CDR3 sequence: CASSPGTSGETQYF. The CDR3 nucleotides read TGTGCCAGCAGCCCTGGGACTAGCGGAGAGACCCAGTACTTC.

As regards this clone: The sample holds other DNA sequences that translate to the same CDR3. CDR3 residues: CASSSGQGGQPQHF. CDR3 nucleotide sequence: TGCGCCAGCAGCTCCGGACAGGGGGGCCAGCCCCAGCATTTT. J is TRBJ1-5 and V is TRBV5-1, with TRBD1 matching 10 bases. Germline V lookup: CDR1 SGHRS, CDR2 YFSETQ. The CDR3 has 14 amino acids. Trimming removed 3 bases from V and 7 bases from J; junction bases left unmatched: 4.

The V gene is TRBV5-1, the J gene TRBJ2-1; no clear D gene. V lost 1 base and J 0 bases, leaving 8 bases between the germline ends. The germline V gene encodes CDR1 SGHRS and CDR2 YFSETQ. CDR3 size: 15 residues. The CDR3 loop is CASSLREPSYNEQFF. CDR3 sequence (DNA): TGCGCCAGCAGCTTGCGCGAGCCCTCCTACAATGAGCAGTTCTTC.

V and J are TRBV7-2 and TRBJ2-3; weak D call: TRBD1 (5 bases). CDR1 and CDR2 from the germline V gene are SGHTA and FQGNSA. The CDR3 covers 16 residues. Trimming removed 6 bases at V and 0 bases at J, with 16 bases between. The CDR3 coding sequence is TGTGCCAGCAGTTACCTCGGACAAACTAGCACAGATACGCAGTATTTT. This sequence encodes CASSYLGQTSTDTQYF.

This chain joins TRBV18 and TRBJ2-2; 9 bases are shared with TRBD1. Germline V gene lookup returns CDR1 KGHSH and CDR2 LQKENI. CDR3 size: 16 residues. Losses at the gene ends were 5 bases for V and 4 bases for J; bases not matched to a gene: 8. The CDR3 loop is CASSTTGGVSTGELFF. DNA for the CDR3: TGTGCCAGCTCAACCACAGGGGGCGTTTCCACCGGGGAGCTGTTTTTT.

This clone was observed a single time. The V and J genes are TRBV10-3 and TRBJ2-2; 10 nucleotides match TRBD2. The CDR3 has 17 amino acids. The junction had 3 bases not matched to a gene; V was cut back by 0 bases and J by 2 bases. Germline loops: CDR1 ENHRY, CDR2 SYGVKD. CDR3 nucleotide sequence: TGTGCCATCAGTGAGTCCCTACTAGCGGGAAACACCGGGGAGCTGTTTTTT. It encodes CAISESLLAGNTGELFF.

The V gene is TRBV9, the J gene TRBJ2-1, with a possible D match to TRBD1 (5 bases). The CDR3 consists of 15 residues. CDR1 SGDLS and CDR2 YYNGEE come from the germline V gene. Trimming cost V 0 bases and J 3 bases, with 10 bases left between them. CDR3 protein: CASSVGGGNYNEQFF. Written as DNA, the CDR3 is TGTGCCAGCAGCGTAGGGGGCGGAAACTACAATGAGCAGTTCTTC.

As DNA, the CDR3 is TGTGCCAGCAGTGTGACAGGGCTCCATGAGCAGTTCTTC. Protein: CASSVTGLHEQFF. This chain uses TRBV6-1 with TRBJ2-1; TRBD1 matches at 7 bases. CDR3 length: 13 amino acids. With 4 bases clipped from V and 8 bases from J, the junction kept 5 bases outside the gene matches. Germline V lookup: CDR1 MNHNS, CDR2 SASEGT.